This note documents a single TCR beta chain sequence. This sample was included in a study of T cells after yellow fever vaccination. MiXCR, applied by TCRdb to the 5' RACE reads, yields one record per CDR3 protein. The sample includes 300,000 to 350,000 distinct CDR3 sequences, around 4.5% of them seen just once. The germline V gene has CDR1 SGHDN and CDR2 FVKESK. V was cut by 4 bases and J by 7 bases, with 11 bases left in between. The CDR3 has 13 residues. The TCR sequence derives from a man aged 18 to 30 who received the YFV17D yellow fever vaccine. The gene calls are TRBV14 and TRBJ2-4, with D tentatively TRBD1 or TRBD2 (5 bases each). Material: PBMCs, obtained 15 days after the yellow fever booster vaccination. In nucleotides, the CDR3 is TGTGCCAGCAGCCCGGGTGGGGGTAACATTCAGTACTTC. Its protein product is CASSPGGGNIQYF.